The entry below describes one T cell receptor (beta chain). This clone appeared a few times. No cognate antigen has been identified for it. There are no base qualities to consult, and no much larger clone falls within one base. The germline V gene provides CDR1 MGHRA and CDR2 YSYEKL. V drops 2 bases and J drops 1 base, leaving 8 bases in between. The CDR3 measures 14 amino acids from cysteine to phenylalanine. Just CDR3 DNA is preserved here, 42 bases in frame from base 1. Healthy HIV-negative adults with no recently reported acute infections or vaccinations were included as donors. All donors were Caucasian adults living in Nashville, Tennessee, USA. CD4+ T cells were enriched by magnetic negative selection; naive cells were then positively selected on CD45RA, and the negative fraction formed the memory subset. After blood collection by leukapheresis, PBMCs were isolated using Ficoll-Histopaque density gradient centrifugation and then cryopreserved in the vapor phase of liquid nitrogen. Analytical flow cytometry was used to check the purity and quantity of each magnetically sorted T cell population. From each sorted fraction, genomic DNA was isolated and quantified by UV absorbance on a Nanodrop 2000c.

Using the deep immunoSEQ assay, TCR CDR3 regions were amplified from genomic DNA by multiplex PCR. Genomic DNA extracted from each cell subset was distributed evenly over all wells of several immunoSEQ 96-well plates, and each plate served as one replicate. For sorted subsets, each replicate PCR was loaded with approximately 190 ng genomic DNA, equivalent to approximately 27,000 T cell genomes. The purified libraries were quantified using a Qubit 3.0 fluorometer, sized with a Bioanalyzer 2100, and then quantified again using the KAPA Library Quantification kit. Each immunoSEQ 96-well plate was sequenced on its own single-read 150-cycle Illumina NextSeq 550 flow cell. On the authors' methods: Because the immunoSEQ output held only junctional sequences and lacked quality scores, the filtering could not match the filtering applied to full-length reads. To assign V/J genes and CDR3, sequences were annotated using PyIR, a Python wrapper for IgBLAST v1.9, with IMGT germline references. Reads were filtered out if the reads had weak V/J assignments (E-value above 1e-6), no CDR3, stop codons, out-of-frame junctions, or ambiguous translated residues. V3J clonotypes were defined as sequences sharing the same inferred V gene, J gene, and CDR3 amino acid sequence. To compute the percentage overlap between repertoires, the number of shared unique clonotypes was divided by the size of the smaller repertoire. Richness of each repertoire was evaluated using RTK rarefaction, the Chao1 estimator, and Recon v2.1 estimates of unobserved clonotypes. Generation probabilities for all TCRbeta clonotypes obtained by the gDNA method from a handful of donors were computed using OLGA. TCRdb re-hosts the immuneACCESS table, in-frame sequences only. Its copies lack some clones; in the studies checked, an unresolved V gene accounts for under half of them, and the cause for the rest is not known. The DNA gave D and trimming, while V, J and clone size come from that table. The sample table lists some 2 million clones, 85% to 95% of them with a count of one. The ten largest clones represent 0.13% of the sample.

This sample is part of a study of shared clonotypes between healthy human individuals (TCRdb year 2020). As for the study more broadly: The cohort comprised two women and three men aged 18 to 49 years. For each donor, CD4 naive and CD4 memory were each run on three plates, CD8 naive on two plates, and CD8 memory on one plate. To estimate repertoire size and how much clonotype sharing occurs between individuals, the study deeply sequenced the blood TCR repertoires of five healthy adults. To increase sequencing depth and limit assay-specific biases, TCR repertoire library preparation and sequencing were carried out by different laboratories using diverse techniques. Leukapheresis yielded between about 0.9 and 8.9 billion PBMCs per donor.

The investigation overall reported the following: Clonotypes shared by all four sorted-subset donors showed higher generation probabilities than non-shared clonotypes. Incomplete sequencing was indicated by rarefaction of sorted-subset datasets, despite the large sequencing depth. Pairwise subsampling led to the expectation that sequencing depth would affect the degree of clonotype sharing among donors. Naive subsets generally had larger estimated clonotype richness than memory subsets. Because the study included only a small number of donors, the genetic and exposure-history diversity represented was limited. About 5% of naive CD4, 3% to 3.5% of naive CD8, approximately 2.2% of memory CD4, and around 0.4% of memory CD8 clonotypes were shared across several donors. Sampling was restricted to blood, and TCR repertoires in tissue are likely to differ from TCR repertoires in blood.

The receptor was derived from a man between 18 and 35 years old in good health. In this chain, TRBV4-1 is recombined with TRBJ1-1, with no confidently assigned D gene. The sequenced material came from naive CD4+ T cells sorted from blood. In the paper's terms, the cell subset or site label means: CD45RA+ positively selected. The CDR3 in this case is CASSQQARNTEAFF. The DNA sequence is given as TGCGCCAGCAGCCAACAGGCGAGGAACACTGAAGCTTTCTTT.